This TCR beta chain was found in a study of regulatory T cells in long-lasting Graves disease. The CDR3 loop spans 13 amino acids. Time point specified: newly diagnosed GD, antithyroid drugs for less than 3 months. PBMC-derived RNA was used for the TCR library. This clonotype showed up just a few times. This may stem from a read error, because a much larger clone lies one nucleotide away. To make TCR beta libraries, researchers used iRepertoire HTBI primers and Arm-PCR of CDR3 regions. TCRdb itself ran the multiplex PCR reads through MiXCR, one entry per CDR3 protein. This table holds some 350,000 distinct CDR3 sequences, about a sixth found once. The same specimen was also included in a second study, on T cells in Graves' hyperthyroidism and ophthalmopathy.

The sample in question was peripheral blood mononuclear cells (PBMCs), obtained at new diagnosis, from a patient treated with antithyroid drugs. The TCR comes from a woman aged 18 to 35 with Graves disease. The rearrangement joins TRBV12-3 or TRBV12-4 to TRBJ1-1, with 7 bases lining up with TRBD1. CDR3 region: CASSLARDRGASF. As DNA, the CDR3 is TGTGCCAGCAGTTTAGCGCGGGACAGAGGAGCTTCCTTT.